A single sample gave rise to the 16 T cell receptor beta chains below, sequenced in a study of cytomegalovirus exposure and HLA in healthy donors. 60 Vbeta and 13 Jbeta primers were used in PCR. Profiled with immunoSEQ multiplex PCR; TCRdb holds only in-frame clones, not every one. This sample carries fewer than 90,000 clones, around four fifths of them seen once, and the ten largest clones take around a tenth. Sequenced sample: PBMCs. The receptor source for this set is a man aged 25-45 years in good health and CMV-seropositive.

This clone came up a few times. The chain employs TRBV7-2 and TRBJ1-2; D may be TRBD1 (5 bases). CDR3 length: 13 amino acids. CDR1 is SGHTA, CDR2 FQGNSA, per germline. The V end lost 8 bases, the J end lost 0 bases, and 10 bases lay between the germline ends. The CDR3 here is CASRQGANYGYTF. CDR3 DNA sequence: TGTGCCAGCCGTCAGGGTGCTAACTATGGCTACACCTTC.

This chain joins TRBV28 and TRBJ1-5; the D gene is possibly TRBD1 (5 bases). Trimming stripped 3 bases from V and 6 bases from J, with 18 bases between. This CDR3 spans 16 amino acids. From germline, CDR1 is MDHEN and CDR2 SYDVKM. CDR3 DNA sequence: TGTGCCAGCAGTTTGGGGTGGGGGGAAGAAGGTCAGCCCCAGCATTTT. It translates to CASSLGWGEEGQPQHF.

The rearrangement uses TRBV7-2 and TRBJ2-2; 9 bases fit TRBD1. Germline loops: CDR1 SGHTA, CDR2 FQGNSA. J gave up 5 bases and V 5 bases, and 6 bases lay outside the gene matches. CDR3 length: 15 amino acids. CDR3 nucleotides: TGTGCCAGCAGCATCGGGACAGGGTGGACCGGGGAGCTGTTTTTT. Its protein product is CASSIGTGWTGELFF.

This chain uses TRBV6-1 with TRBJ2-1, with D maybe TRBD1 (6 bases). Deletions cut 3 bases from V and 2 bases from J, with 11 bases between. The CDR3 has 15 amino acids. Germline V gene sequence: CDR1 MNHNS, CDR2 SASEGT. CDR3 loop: CASSEGAQTYNEQFF. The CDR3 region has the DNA TGTGCCAGCAGTGAGGGGGCCCAAACCTACAATGAGCAGTTCTTC.

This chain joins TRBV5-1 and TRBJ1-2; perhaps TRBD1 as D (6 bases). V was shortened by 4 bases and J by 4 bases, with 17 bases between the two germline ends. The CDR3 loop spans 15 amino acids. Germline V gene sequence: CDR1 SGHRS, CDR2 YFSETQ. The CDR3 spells CASSPLAGGGYGYTF. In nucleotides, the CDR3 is TGCGCCAGCAGCCCACTCGCTGGGGGCGGCTATGGCTACACCTTC.

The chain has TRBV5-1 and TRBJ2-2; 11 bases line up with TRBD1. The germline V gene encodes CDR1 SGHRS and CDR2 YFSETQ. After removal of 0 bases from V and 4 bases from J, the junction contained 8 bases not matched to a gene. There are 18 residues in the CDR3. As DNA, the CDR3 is TGCGCCAGCAGCTTGGTCGGACAGGGGGCAATCGGCACCGGGGAGCTGTTTTTT. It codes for CASSLVGQGAIGTGELFF.

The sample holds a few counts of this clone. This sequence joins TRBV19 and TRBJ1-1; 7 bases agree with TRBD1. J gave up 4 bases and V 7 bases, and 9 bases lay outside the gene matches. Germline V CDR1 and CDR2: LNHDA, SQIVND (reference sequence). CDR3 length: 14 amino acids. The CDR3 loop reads CASNLQGSGTEAFF. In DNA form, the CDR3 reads TGTGCCAGTAACCTACAGGGGTCGGGCACTGAAGCTTTCTTT.

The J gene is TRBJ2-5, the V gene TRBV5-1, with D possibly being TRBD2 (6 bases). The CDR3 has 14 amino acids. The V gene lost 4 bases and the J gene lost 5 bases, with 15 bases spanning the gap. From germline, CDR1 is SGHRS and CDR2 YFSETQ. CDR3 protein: CASSGDPGVETQYF. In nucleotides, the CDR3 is TGCGCCAGCAGCGGGGACCCGGGGGTGGAGACCCAGTACTTC.

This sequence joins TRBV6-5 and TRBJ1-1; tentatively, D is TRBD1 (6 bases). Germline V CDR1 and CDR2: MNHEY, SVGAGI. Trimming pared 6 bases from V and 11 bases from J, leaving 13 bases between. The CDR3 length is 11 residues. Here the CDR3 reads CASREGGEAFF. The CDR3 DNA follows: TGTGCCAGCAGGGAAGGGGGTGAGGCTTTCTTT.

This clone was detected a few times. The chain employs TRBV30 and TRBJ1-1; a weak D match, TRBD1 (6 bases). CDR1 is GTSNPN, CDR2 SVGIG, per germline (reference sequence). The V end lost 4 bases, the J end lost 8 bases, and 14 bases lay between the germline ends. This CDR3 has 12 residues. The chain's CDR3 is CAWILQGREAFF. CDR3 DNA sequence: TGTGCCTGGATCTTACAGGGAAGGGAAGCTTTCTTT. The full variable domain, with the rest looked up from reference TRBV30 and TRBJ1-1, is SQTIHQWPATLVQPVGSPLSLECTVEGTSNPNLYWYRQAAGRGLQLLFYSVGIGQISSEVPQNLSASRPQDRQFILSSKKLLLSDSGFYLCAWILQGREAFFGQGTRLTVV.

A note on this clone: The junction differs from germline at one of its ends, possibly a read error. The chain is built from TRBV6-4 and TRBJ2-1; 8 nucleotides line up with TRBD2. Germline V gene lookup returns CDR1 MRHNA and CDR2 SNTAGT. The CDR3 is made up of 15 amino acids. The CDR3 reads CASRDFSGATNEQFF. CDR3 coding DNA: TGTGCCAGCAGAGACTTTAGCGGGGCGACGAATGAGCAGTTCTTC.

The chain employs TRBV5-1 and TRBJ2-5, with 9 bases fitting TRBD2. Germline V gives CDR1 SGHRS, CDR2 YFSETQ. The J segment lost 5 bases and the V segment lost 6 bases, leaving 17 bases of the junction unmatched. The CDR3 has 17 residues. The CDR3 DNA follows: TGCGCCAGCACCGCAGGGAATAGCGGGGGACGTCAGGAGACCCAGTACTTC. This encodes CASTAGNSGGRQETQYF.

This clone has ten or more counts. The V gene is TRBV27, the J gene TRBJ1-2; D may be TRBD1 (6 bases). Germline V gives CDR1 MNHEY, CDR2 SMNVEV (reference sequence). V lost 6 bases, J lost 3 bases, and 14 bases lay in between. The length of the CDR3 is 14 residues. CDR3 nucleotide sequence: TGTGCCAGCAGACCTCCACAGGGCTACTATGGCTACACCTTC. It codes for CASRPPQGYYGYTF.

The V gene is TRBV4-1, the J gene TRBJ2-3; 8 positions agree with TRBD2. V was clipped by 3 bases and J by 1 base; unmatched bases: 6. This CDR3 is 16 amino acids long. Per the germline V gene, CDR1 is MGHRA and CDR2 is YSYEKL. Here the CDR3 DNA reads TGCGCCAGCAGCCATCCCGGGACTAGGGGCACAGATACGCAGTATTTT. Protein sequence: CASSHPGTRGTDTQYF.

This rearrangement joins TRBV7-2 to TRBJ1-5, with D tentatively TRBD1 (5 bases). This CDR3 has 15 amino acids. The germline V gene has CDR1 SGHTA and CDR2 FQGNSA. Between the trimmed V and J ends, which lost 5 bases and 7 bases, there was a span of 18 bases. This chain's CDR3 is CASSHSGGSGQPQHF. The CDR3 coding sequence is TGTGCCAGCAGCCACAGCGGGGGATCTGGGCAGCCCCAGCATTTT.

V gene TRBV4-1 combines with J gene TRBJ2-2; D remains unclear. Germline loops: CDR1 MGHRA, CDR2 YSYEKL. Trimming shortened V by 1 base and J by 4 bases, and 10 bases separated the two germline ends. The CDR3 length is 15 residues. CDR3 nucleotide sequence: TGCGCCAGCAGCCAAGGGTCCGTCGGCACCGGGGAGCTGTTTTTT. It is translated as CASSQGSVGTGELFF.